This T cell receptor (beta chain) emerged from a study of blood T cells in healthy people across ages. A sample-barcoded 5' primer and a J-beta primer mix were used in a second PCR of roughly 6 to 12 cycles. TCRdb redid the calling of the 5' RACE reads with MiXCR, one entry per CDR3 protein. This sample carries 630,000 or so distinct CDR3 sequences, 25% to 30% of them seen once, and the ten largest clones take around 16%. This clonotype occurred many times. The CDR3 extends over 13 amino acids. The V end was cut by 7 bases, the J end by 2 bases, with 12 bases between. The sample comprised blood. This TCR derives from a woman of 80 years or more in good health. The V call is TRBV12-3 or TRBV12-4, the J call TRBJ2-7; possible D gene TRBD1, 5 bases. CDR3 loop: CASTLRGAYEQYF. CDR3 DNA sequence: TGTGCCAGCACACTAAGGGGCGCCTACGAGCAGTACTTC.